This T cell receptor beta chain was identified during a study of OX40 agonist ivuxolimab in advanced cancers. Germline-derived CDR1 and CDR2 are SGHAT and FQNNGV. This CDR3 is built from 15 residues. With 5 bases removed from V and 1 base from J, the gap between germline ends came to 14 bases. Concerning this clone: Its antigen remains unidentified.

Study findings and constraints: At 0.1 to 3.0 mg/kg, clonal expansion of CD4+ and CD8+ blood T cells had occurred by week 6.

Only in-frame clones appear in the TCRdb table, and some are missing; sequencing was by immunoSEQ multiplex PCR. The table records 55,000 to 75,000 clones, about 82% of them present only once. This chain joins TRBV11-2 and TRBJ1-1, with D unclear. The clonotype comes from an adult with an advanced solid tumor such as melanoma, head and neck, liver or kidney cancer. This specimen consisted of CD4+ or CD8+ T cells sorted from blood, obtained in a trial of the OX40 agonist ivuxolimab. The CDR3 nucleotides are TGTGCCAGCAGCGACCCCGACCGGCAGAACACTGAAGCTTTCTTT. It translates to CASSDPDRQNTEAFF.